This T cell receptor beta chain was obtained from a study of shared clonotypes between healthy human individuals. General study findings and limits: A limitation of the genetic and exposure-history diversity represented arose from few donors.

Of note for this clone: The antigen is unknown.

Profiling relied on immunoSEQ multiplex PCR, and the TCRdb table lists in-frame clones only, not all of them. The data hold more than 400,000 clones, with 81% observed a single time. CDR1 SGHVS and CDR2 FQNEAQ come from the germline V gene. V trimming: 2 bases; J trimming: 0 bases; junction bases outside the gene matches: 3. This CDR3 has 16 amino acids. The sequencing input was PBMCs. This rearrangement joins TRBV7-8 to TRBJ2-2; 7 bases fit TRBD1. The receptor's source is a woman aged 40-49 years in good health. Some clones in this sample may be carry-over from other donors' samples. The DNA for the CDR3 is TGTGCCAGCAGCTTAAATACAGGGGCGAACACCGGGGAGCTGTTTTTT. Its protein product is CASSLNTGANTGELFF.